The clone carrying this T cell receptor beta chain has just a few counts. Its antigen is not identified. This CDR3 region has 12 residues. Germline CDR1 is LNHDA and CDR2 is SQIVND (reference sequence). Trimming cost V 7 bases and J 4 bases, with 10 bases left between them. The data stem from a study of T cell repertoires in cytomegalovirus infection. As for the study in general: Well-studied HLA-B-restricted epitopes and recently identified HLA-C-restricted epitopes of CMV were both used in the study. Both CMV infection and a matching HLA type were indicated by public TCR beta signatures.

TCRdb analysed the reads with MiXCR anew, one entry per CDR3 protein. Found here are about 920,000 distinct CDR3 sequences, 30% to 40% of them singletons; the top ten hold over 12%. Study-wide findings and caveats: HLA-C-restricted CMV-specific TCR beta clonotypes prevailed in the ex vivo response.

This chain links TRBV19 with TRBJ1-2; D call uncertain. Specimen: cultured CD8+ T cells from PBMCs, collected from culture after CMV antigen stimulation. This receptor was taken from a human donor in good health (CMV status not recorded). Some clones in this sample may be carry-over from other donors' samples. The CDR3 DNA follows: TGTGCCAGTATCGGACGGTCCTATGGCTACACCTTC. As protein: CASIGRSYGYTF.